This paragraph covers one TCR beta chain sequence. Its antigen is still unknown. At the deep level, the assay was run. Sequencing was performed with immunoSEQ multiplex PCR; in TCRdb, only in-frame clones are kept and a portion is missing. The profile shows some 2,100,000 clones, about 92% of them singletons. The data originate from a study of shared clonotypes between healthy human individuals. Broader study findings: Against clonotypes common to all four donors, non-shared ones had lower generation probabilities.

Naive CD8 isolation took CD45RO-negative cells positively selected for CCR7 and excluded terminally differentiated effector memory CD45RA+ cells. Germline V gene data show CDR1 as SGHNT and CDR2 as YYREEE (reference sequence). This CDR3 is built from 14 residues. The ends were cut back, 1 base at V and 8 bases at J, with 15 bases in the middle. V usage is TRBV5-4 and J usage is TRBJ1-1; D call uncertain. The sequence was collected from a young man in good health. Some clones in this sample may be carry-over from other donors' samples. Sequencing was carried out using naive CD8+ T cells from PBMCs. CDR3 loop: CASSLSEGTPEAFF. The DNA for the CDR3 is TGTGCCAGCAGCTTGTCTGAGGGTACCCCCGAAGCTTTCTTT.